These 15 T cell receptor beta chains were all obtained from the same sample, sequenced in a study of T-cell memory formation after mild COVID-19 (TCRdb year 2021). The protocol used for the library was 5' RACE. Data came from an Illumina NovaSeq 6000. The raw public data were reprocessed by TCRdb itself: fastp quality trimming at Q25, MiXCR clonotype calling, in-frame beta chains only. When rows share a CDR3 protein, they turn into one entry using the most common DNA and genes. For this sample the table gives about 47,000 distinct CDR3 sequences, of which roughly 9.8% were detected only once. About an eighth of the sample rests with the top ten. Sequencing was done on a sample of PBMCs or a T cell subset sorted from them (not recorded which). The source of these receptors is an adult woman who had mild COVID-19 (a few samples of this study predate the infection). The sample titles of this study are shuffled in the database, so cell type and time point are left out; the donor was told from shared clones.

This chain links TRBV6-5 with TRBJ2-1; 7 nucleotides agree with TRBD2. Germline CDR1 and CDR2: MNHEY and SVGAGI. After removal of 7 bases from V and 0 bases from J, the junction contained 6 bases not matched to a gene. There are 15 residues in the CDR3. This CDR3 reads CASKDGGSSYNEQFF. CDR3 DNA sequence: TGTGCCAGCAAGGATGGCGGGAGCTCCTACAATGAGCAGTTCTTC.

In the case of this clonotype: Mismatch with germline at one junction end may stem from a read error. This chain uses TRBV12-3 or TRBV12-4 with TRBJ2-3; 10 bases fit TRBD1. The CDR3 extends over 13 amino acids. The CDR3 sequence: CDSSSGQGDTQYF. CDR3 sequence (DNA): TGTGACAGCAGTTCGGGACAGGGGGATACGCAGTATTTT.

At least ten counts were recorded for this clonotype. This chain connects TRBV5-1 to TRBJ1-5, with TRBD1 as a possible D gene (5 bases). Germline CDR1 SGHRS, CDR2 YFSETQ. The V and J ends lost 0 bases and 2 bases respectively, with 9 bases between them. The CDR3 contains 15 residues. This CDR3 is CASSLDGGGNQPQHF. DNA for the CDR3: TGCGCCAGCAGCTTGGACGGGGGTGGCAATCAGCCCCAGCATTTT.

The V gene is TRBV29-1, the J gene TRBJ2-3; D possibly corresponds to TRBD2 (6 bases). This CDR3 is built from 15 residues. The ends were cut back, 0 bases at V and 5 bases at J, with 15 bases in the middle. Germline V gene data show CDR1 as SQVTM and CDR2 as ANQGSEA. CDR3 coding DNA: TGCAGCGTTGAAGATCAGGTCGGGAGCGGAGATACGCAGTATTTT. Amino acids: CSVEDQVGSGDTQYF.

A few counts support this clonotype. The chain carries TRBV5-1 and TRBJ1-1, with TRBD1 identical over 10 bases. V lost 0 bases to trimming and J lost 7 bases; unmatched junction nucleotides: 9. This CDR3 comprises 16 residues. From germline, CDR1 is SGHRS and CDR2 YFSETQ. CDR3 in DNA: TGCGCCAGCAGCTTGGATGGGGGGACAGGGGCGAGTGAAGCTTTCTTT. Protein product: CASSLDGGTGASEAFF.

V is TRBV5-6 and J is TRBJ1-2, with D possibly matching TRBD1 (5 bases). Between the trimmed V and J ends, which lost 0 bases and 8 bases, there was a span of 17 bases. CDR1 is SGHDT, CDR2 YYEEEE, per germline. The CDR3 loop spans 15 amino acids. CDR3 residues: CASSLDPGMVGGYTF. In DNA form, the CDR3 reads TGTGCCAGCAGCTTGGATCCAGGGATGGTCGGGGGCTACACCTTC.

This clonotype was observed at least ten times. The genes are TRBV7-3 and TRBJ2-3; TRBD2 matches 13 bases. The CDR3 loop spans 15 amino acids. Germline V gene sequence: CDR1 SGHTA, CDR2 FQGTGA. Trimming cost V 5 bases and J 5 bases; bases outside gene matches: 4. The CDR3 is CASSRTSGGGDTQYF. CDR3 sequence (DNA): TGTGCCAGCAGCCGGACTAGCGGGGGAGGAGATACGCAGTATTTT. The entire variable domain, with the rest obtained from reference TRBV7-3 and TRBJ2-3, is as follows: GAGVSQTPSNKVTEKGKYVELRCDPISGHTALYWYRQSLGQGPEFLIYFQGTGAADDSGLPNDRFFAVRPEGSVSTLKIQRTERGDSAVYLCASSRTSGGGDTQYFGPGTRLTVL.

This clonotype was seen a handful of times. The chain employs TRBV5-1 and TRBJ2-3, with 14 bases identical to TRBD2. Trimming at V came to 4 bases and at J to 1 base, leaving 8 bases not matched to a gene. The CDR3 extends over 18 amino acids. Germline values: CDR1 SGHRS, CDR2 YFSETQ. CDR3: CASSTGLAGVSRTDTQYF. The CDR3 DNA reads as TGCGCCAGCAGCACGGGACTAGCGGGAGTTTCCCGCACAGATACGCAGTATTTT.

This chain's CDR3 is CASSYSGLNTEAFF. The CDR3 DNA sequence: TGTGCCAGCAGTTACTCGGGTCTGAACACTGAAGCTTTCTTT. The chain uses TRBV6-5 and TRBJ1-1, with D uncertain. Trimming pared 0 bases from V and 0 bases from J, leaving 5 bases between. This CDR3 is built from 14 residues. CDR1 and CDR2 (germline): MNHEY, SVGAGI.

To note about this clonotype: A much larger clone lies one base from this, so it may be a read error. The chain's CDR3 is CAGSARVDGSYEQYF. For the CDR3, the DNA is TGTGCCGGCAGCGCGAGGGTGGACGGTTCGTACGAGCAGTACTTC. This rearrangement joins TRBV9 to TRBJ2-7, with a weak D call TRBD2 (5 bases). This CDR3 has 15 amino acids. CDR1 and CDR2 from the germline V gene are SGDLS and YYNGEE.

This clonotype was observed at least ten times. The J gene is TRBJ1-5, the V gene TRBV12-3 or TRBV12-4; D uncertain. The V end was cut by 3 bases, the J end by 5 bases, with 14 bases between. This CDR3 comprises 15 residues. The CDR3 spells CASSFKGTTDQPQHF. The CDR3 coding sequence is TGTGCCAGCAGTTTTAAGGGTACAACAGATCAGCCCCAGCATTTT.

The sample holds many counts of this clonotype. The chain has TRBV4-2 and TRBJ1-3; D remains ambiguous. Germline-derived CDR1 and CDR2 are LGHNA and YNFKEQ. V lost 0 bases and J 1 base, leaving 13 bases between the germline ends. The CDR3 sequence is 17 residues long. The CDR3 is CASSQEAHSASGNTIYF. The CDR3 bases are TGTGCCAGCAGCCAAGAGGCCCACAGCGCGTCTGGAAACACCATATATTTT.

This clonotype was seen repeatedly, ten times or more. The chain recombines TRBV7-2 with TRBJ1-1; D gene uncertain. The CDR3 extends over 12 amino acids. Trimming pared 2 bases from V and 6 bases from J, leaving 7 bases between. CDR1 and CDR2 (germline): SGHTA, FQGNSA. The CDR3 sequence is CASSLQWAEAFF. CDR3 coding DNA: TGTGCCAGCAGCTTACAGTGGGCTGAAGCTTTCTTT.

The sample holds many counts of this clonotype. This chain joins TRBV24-1 and TRBJ2-3; 8 bases align to TRBD2. The CDR3 is 16 residues long. Germline assignment: CDR1 KGHDR and CDR2 SFDVKD. With 3 bases clipped from V and 4 bases from J, the junction kept 8 bases outside the gene matches. CDR3 protein: CATSDGGSGGADTQYF. As DNA, the CDR3 is TGTGCCACCAGTGATGGAGGCAGCGGGGGTGCAGATACGCAGTATTTT.

This clonotype has ten or more counts. The rearrangement uses TRBV5-1 and TRBJ2-3; TRBD1 matches 9 bases. V was pared by 4 bases and J by 4 bases, with 7 bases of the junction left unmatched. This CDR3 contains 15 residues. CDR1 and CDR2 from the germline V gene are SGHRS and YFSETQ. The CDR3 DNA reads as TGCGCCAGCAGCCCGGGACAGGGACAATCAGATACGCAGTATTTT. This translates into CASSPGQGQSDTQYF.